This passage covers 9 T cell receptor beta chains from one sample sequenced in a study of cytomegalovirus exposure and HLA in healthy donors. A multiplex PCR was run with 60 Vbeta primers and 13 Jbeta primers. The table came from immunoSEQ multiplex PCR; TCRdb's copy has only in-frame clones and leaves some out. The table records fewer than 200,000 clones, about 82% of them present only once. The sample comprised PBMCs. All receptors derive from a female donor in good health and CMV-seronegative.

In nucleotides, the CDR3 is TGTGCCAGCAGGGGGACTAGCGGGAGAGGGTACGAGCAGTACTTC. Its translation is CASRGTSGRGYEQYF. V gene TRBV28 combines with J gene TRBJ2-7; 14 bases fit TRBD2. CDR1 is MDHEN, CDR2 SYDVKM, per germline. The V and J ends lost 6 bases and 4 bases, in that order; junction bases with no gene match: 5. This CDR3 is built from 15 residues.

This sequence joins TRBV6-5 and TRBJ1-1; 9 nucleotides match TRBD1. Germline trimming cut 2 bases from V and 0 bases from J; bases unmatched to any gene: 4. Germline V gene data show CDR1 as MNHEY and CDR2 as SVGAGI. This CDR3 region has 16 residues. DNA for the CDR3: TGTGCCAGCAGTTACCTAGGGACAGGGATGAACACTGAAGCTTTCTTT. Encoded protein: CASSYLGTGMNTEAFF.

The chain employs TRBV5-4 and TRBJ2-1, with 10 bases aligning to TRBD2. Trimming cost V 6 bases and J 1 base; bases outside gene matches: 10. Germline V gene sequence: CDR1 SGHNT, CDR2 YYREEE (reference sequence). The CDR3 sequence is 17 residues long. DNA of the CDR3: TGTGCCAGCACCCGGAGCGGGGGGGCAGGGTCCTACAATGAGCAGTTCTTC. This gives the protein CASTRSGGAGSYNEQFF.

The V call is TRBV9, the J call TRBJ2-7, with 9 nucleotides matching TRBD2. CDR1 is SGDLS and CDR2 is YYNGEE in the germline V gene. The CDR3 has 16 residues. V dropped 1 base and J dropped 5; count of bases not matched to a gene: 10. CDR3 sequence reads: CASSVLAGMAQDEQYF. The CDR3 nucleotides read TGTGCCAGCAGCGTACTAGCGGGAATGGCACAGGACGAGCAGTACTTC.

This clone has more than one count but fewer than ten. The rearrangement joins TRBV28 to TRBJ2-5; 9 nucleotides align to TRBD2. The J call is doubtful: the DNA matches TRBJ2-7 better. This CDR3 spans 15 amino acids. Per germline, CDR1 MDHEN and CDR2 SYDVKM. CDR3: CASISRGSGSNEQYF. In DNA form, the CDR3 reads TGTGCCAGCATCTCTCGGGGTAGCGGGAGCAACGAGCAGTACTTC.

The chain has TRBV7-2 and TRBJ2-3, with D possibly being TRBD2 (7 bases). The CDR3 covers 12 residues. V was shortened by 6 bases and J by 9 bases, with 13 bases between the two germline ends. The germline CDR1 and CDR2 sequences are SGHTA and FQGNSA. CDR3 sequence: CASRGGGGTQYF. In nucleotides, the CDR3 is TGTGCCAGCAGGGGAGGGGGGGGCACGCAGTATTTT.

In the case of this clone: Relative to the germline gene, one junction end is altered; a read error may explain this. Distinct nucleotide sequences in the sample also encode this CDR3. V is TRBV27 and J is TRBJ1-5, with D possibly being TRBD1 (6 bases). Germline CDR1 and CDR2: MNHEY and SMNVEV (reference sequence). This CDR3 comprises 14 residues. The CDR3, as DNA: TGTGCCAGCAGGGACAGCGATAGCAATCAGCCCCAACATTTT. This translates into CASRDSDSNQPQHF.

This clone was detected once. The chain combines TRBV7-9 with TRBJ2-1; 12 bases are a match to TRBD2. The junction had 10 bases not matched to a gene; V was cut back by 1 base and J by 15 bases. The germline V gene encodes CDR1 SEHNR and CDR2 FQNEAQ (reference sequence). This CDR3 contains 15 residues. CDR3 sequence: CASSLELAGGYRLFF. The CDR3 DNA follows: TGTGCCAGCAGCTTAGAACTAGCGGGAGGATACCGACTGTTCTTC.

This clone was observed a handful of times. V is TRBV9 and J is TRBJ1-3; 7 positions match TRBD1. Germline V gene lookup returns CDR1 SGDLS and CDR2 YYNGEE. Losses at the gene ends were 4 bases for V and 3 bases for J; bases not matched to a gene: 10. The length of the CDR3 is 16 residues. CDR3 sequence: CASSPKEGAGGNTIYF. The CDR3 nucleotides read TGTGCCAGCAGCCCCAAGGAGGGGGCGGGTGGAAACACCATATATTTT.